Presented here are 30 T cell receptor beta chains from one specimen sequenced in a study of cytomegalovirus exposure and HLA in healthy donors. Researchers ran the PCR with 60 Vbeta and 13 Jbeta primers. Repertoires were generated with immunoSEQ multiplex PCR, while TCRdb's copy carries only in-frame clones and drops some. The top ten clones hold approximately 4% of a sample with 100,000 to 150,000 clones, roughly 80% of them seen once. The sequenced sample consisted of PBMCs. The receptors come from a man aged 18 to 29 in good health and CMV-seropositive.

This chain connects TRBV6-6 to TRBJ1-3; D gene unclear. Germline loops: CDR1 MNHNY, CDR2 SVGAGI (reference sequence). Trimming took 6 bases from V and 0 from J, leaving 9 bases between them. The CDR3 length is 14 residues. CDR3 amino acids: CASSLSTSGNTIYF. DNA of the CDR3: TGTGCCAGCAGCCTCAGTACCTCTGGAAACACCATATATTTT.

The chain joins TRBV2 to TRBJ1-5, with TRBD1 as a possible D gene (5 bases). The V end lost 3 bases, the J end lost 7 bases, and 13 bases lay between the germline ends. CDR1 is SNHLY and CDR2 is FYNNEI in the germline V gene. The CDR3 covers 14 residues. Here the CDR3 DNA reads TGTGCCAGCAGTGATTCCAGGGTTGACCAGCCCCAGCATTTT. Its protein is CASSDSRVDQPQHF.

This rearrangement joins TRBV4-3 to TRBJ1-2; D ambiguous. This CDR3 spans 14 amino acids. Germline V gene data show CDR1 as LGHNA and CDR2 as YSLEER. The V gene lost 3 bases and the J gene lost 5 bases, with 13 bases spanning the gap. In nucleotides, the CDR3 is TGCGCCAGCAGCCAGAGTACAACTACATATGGCTACACCTTC. The encoded protein is CASSQSTTTYGYTF.

On this clone: At one end, the junction sequence differs from germline, possibly due to a read error. The rearrangement uses TRBV7-9 and TRBJ1-4; tentative D call: TRBD1 (6 bases). This CDR3 comprises 15 residues. Germline V gives CDR1 SEHNR, CDR2 FQNEAQ (reference sequence). Here the CDR3 DNA reads TGTTCCAGCAGCAAACGACAGGTGGATAATGAAAAACTGTTTTTT. Translation: CSSSKRQVDNEKLFF.

The chain couples TRBV7-8 to TRBJ2-1; 8 nucleotides agree with TRBD1. CDR3 length: 16 amino acids. CDR1 is SGHVS, CDR2 FQNEAQ, per germline. The V and J ends lost 5 bases and 6 bases, in that order; junction bases with no gene match: 12. CDR3 in DNA: TGTGCCAGCAGCACAAGGACAGGGTCGTTCGGCAATGAGCAGTTCTTC. Protein sequence: CASSTRTGSFGNEQFF.

The rearrangement uses TRBV5-1 and TRBJ2-1; 7 bases agree with TRBD1. CDR3 size: 14 residues. Germline V gene lookup returns CDR1 SGHRS and CDR2 YFSETQ. V lost 0 bases to trimming and J lost 7 bases; unmatched junction nucleotides: 4. CDR3 in amino acids: CASSLDGTANEQFF. For the CDR3, the DNA is TGCGCCAGCAGCTTGGACGGGACAGCGAATGAGCAGTTCTTC.

This clone was seen only once. The V call is TRBV10-1, the J call TRBJ2-1; a possible D gene is TRBD2 (6 bases). V was shortened by 4 bases and J by 4 bases, with 11 bases between the two germline ends. Germline lookup yields CDR1 WNHNN and CDR2 SYGVQD (reference sequence). This CDR3 is built from 14 residues. The CDR3 protein is CASSGGDGYNEQFF. DNA of the CDR3: TGCGCCAGCAGTGGGGGGGACGGATACAATGAGCAGTTCTTC.

The rearrangement uses TRBV9 and TRBJ1-2; TRBD1 agrees at 8 bases. The ends lost 4 bases at V and 5 bases at J; junction bases unmatched: 4. The CDR3 is 13 residues long. In germline, CDR1 is SGDLS, CDR2 YYNGEE. CDR3 bases: TGTGCCAGCAGCCCCGGACAGGGTTATGGCTACACCTTC. The encoded protein is CASSPGQGYGYTF.

The chain uses TRBV6-4 and TRBJ2-7; 7 positions agree with TRBD1. The CDR3 is 15 amino acids. Per the germline V gene, CDR1 is MRHNA and CDR2 is SNTAGT. Unmatched junction bases numbered 5, after V lost 0 bases and J lost 3 bases. CDR3 in amino acids: CASSDSTGESYEQYF. The CDR3 DNA follows: TGTGCCAGCAGTGACTCCACAGGGGAAAGCTACGAGCAGTACTTC.

V and J are TRBV12-5 and TRBJ2-2; the D gene is possibly TRBD2 (5 bases). The CDR3 extends over 17 amino acids. Germline values: CDR1 LGHNT, CDR2 FRNRAP. V was trimmed by 7 bases and J by 3 bases, leaving 21 bases between them. The CDR3 bases are TGTGCTAGTGCCCTCCCCGCCGGGGTTTCGGACACCGGGGAGCTGTTTTTT. Translating gives CASALPAGVSDTGELFF.

This clone occurred a few times. This chain joins TRBV5-1 and TRBJ1-6; 9 nucleotides agree with TRBD1. The CDR3 has 14 amino acids. Trimming took 0 bases from V and 9 from J; bases not matched to a gene: 1. Germline CDR1 SGHRS, CDR2 YFSETQ. CDR3 DNA: TGCGCCAGCAGCTTGGGACAGGGGGGTTCACCCCTCCACTTT. Its protein is CASSLGQGGSPLHF. Based on the CDR3 plus reference TRBV5-1 and TRBJ1-6, the full variable domain is KAGVTQTPRYLIKTRGQQVTLSCSPISGHRSVSWYQQTPGQGLQFLFEYFSETQRNKGNFPGRFSGRQFSNSRSEMNVSTLELGDSALYLCASSLGQGGSPLHFGNGTRLTVT.

V is TRBV4-2 and J is TRBJ2-1, with TRBD2 matching over 7 bases. This CDR3 is 17 amino acids long. With 0 bases clipped from V and 1 base from J, the junction kept 6 bases outside the gene matches. CDR1 and CDR2 from the germline V gene are LGHNA and YNFKEQ. CDR3 in amino acids: CASSQEPWDYSYNEQFF. The CDR3, as DNA: TGTGCCAGCAGCCAAGAGCCGTGGGACTATTCCTACAATGAGCAGTTCTTC.

This sequence joins TRBV7-9 and TRBJ1-1; 9 nucleotides match TRBD1. The junction had 7 bases not matched to a gene; V was cut back by 5 bases and J by 6 bases. This CDR3 spans 14 amino acids. Germline CDR1 is SEHNR and CDR2 is FQNEAQ (reference sequence). This CDR3 reads CASSPRTGESEAFF. In DNA, the CDR3 is TGTGCCAGCAGCCCACGGACAGGGGAATCTGAAGCTTTCTTT.

This chain links TRBV10-3 with TRBJ2-6; no firm D call. This CDR3 is 16 amino acids long. In germline, CDR1 is ENHRY, CDR2 SYGVKD. Trimming took 7 bases from V and 0 from J, leaving 13 bases between them. The CDR3 nucleotides are TGTGCCATCAAACAGCAAGCTAACTCTGGGGCCAACGTCCTGACTTTC. It encodes CAIKQQANSGANVLTF.

The chain links TRBV7-2 to TRBJ2-2; D may be TRBD1 (6 bases). Germline loops: CDR1 SGHTA, CDR2 FQGNSA. This CDR3 contains 14 residues. Trimming cost V 2 bases and J 7 bases, with 11 bases left between them. CDR3 sequence: CASSLRTVLGELFF. The DNA for the CDR3 is TGTGCCAGCAGCTTACGGACAGTCCTCGGGGAGCTGTTTTTT.

The chain uses TRBV19 and TRBJ2-2; 8 bases line up with TRBD2. CDR3 length: 17 residues. V shed 4 bases, J shed 4 bases, and the junction held 11 bases outside the gene matches. Looked up from germline, CDR1 is LNHDA and CDR2 is SQIVND (reference sequence). The CDR3 loop is CASSTSGGGGFTGELFF. DNA for the CDR3: TGTGCCAGTAGTACCTCGGGTGGCGGGGGGTTCACCGGGGAGCTGTTTTTT.

This chain uses TRBV7-2 with TRBJ2-5, with D possibly TRBD2 on 7 matching bases. TRBJ2-7 explains the end of the DNA better; the J call may be wrong. There are 15 residues in the CDR3. The germline gives CDR1 SGHTA, CDR2 FQGNSA. CDR3 residues: CATASRGGVDYEQYF. The CDR3 DNA reads TGTGCCACCGCTTCGCGCGGGGGCGTTGACTACGAGCAGTACTTC.

This chain links TRBV7-2 with TRBJ2-3; perhaps TRBD1 as D (6 bases). The V and J ends lost 4 bases and 6 bases respectively, with 17 bases between them. Per germline, CDR1 SGHTA and CDR2 FQGNSA. The CDR3 is 15 amino acids. The DNA for the CDR3 is TGTGCCAGCAGCTCACTCGACAGGCGGTCGGATACGCAGTATTTT. This translates into CASSSLDRRSDTQYF.

This clone was picked up a small number of times. This rearrangement joins TRBV15 to TRBJ1-1; tentatively, D is TRBD1 (6 bases). CDR3 length equals 15 residues. From germline, CDR1 is LNHNV and CDR2 YYDKDF (reference sequence). The V and J ends lost 6 bases and 4 bases respectively, with 18 bases between them. The CDR3 here is CATRPTRGASTEAFF. CDR3 sequence (DNA): TGTGCCACCAGGCCTACGCGGGGGGCTAGCACTGAAGCTTTCTTT.

The V and J genes are TRBV19 and TRBJ2-3, with TRBD1 matching 10 bases. The length of the CDR3 is 17 residues. V dropped 4 bases and J dropped 2; count of bases not matched to a gene: 9. From germline, CDR1 is LNHDA and CDR2 SQIVND (reference sequence). The CDR3 DNA follows: TGTGCCAGTAGTACGCACAGACAGGGGGCGATCACAGATACGCAGTATTTT. This translates into CASSTHRQGAITDTQYF. Full variable domain (remainder filled in from reference TRBV19 and TRBJ2-3): DGGITQSPKYLFRKEGQNVTLSCEQNLNHDAMYWYRQDPGQGLRLIYYSQIVNDFQKGDIAEGYSVSREKKESFPLTVTSAQKNPTAFYLCASSTHRQGAITDTQYFGPGTRLTVL.

CDR3 loop: CASSLGGVNTEAFF. CDR3 in DNA: TGTGCCAGCAGCTTAGGAGGGGTGAACACTGAAGCTTTCTTT. The V gene is TRBV13, the J gene TRBJ1-1; tentatively, D is TRBD1 (5 bases). Germline V gene lookup returns CDR1 PRHDT and CDR2 FYEKMQ (reference sequence). V was clipped by 0 bases and J by 0 bases, with 5 bases between them. This CDR3 is built from 14 residues.

J is TRBJ2-5 and V is TRBV2; TRBD2 is a possible D gene (5 bases). Trimming removed 4 bases from V and 2 bases from J, with 11 bases in between. The CDR3 spans 14 residues. Germline V gene sequence: CDR1 SNHLY, CDR2 FYNNEI. CDR3 sequence (DNA): TGTGCCAGCAGTGTTTACCTAGCACAAGAGACCCAGTACTTC. As protein: CASSVYLAQETQYF. The full variable domain, rest sourced from reference TRBV2 and TRBJ2-5, is EPEVTQTPSHQVTQMGQEVILRCVPISNHLYFYWYRQILGQKVEFLVSFYNNEISEKSEIFDDQFSVERPDGSNFTLKIRSTKLEDSAMYFCASSVYLAQETQYFGPGTRLLVL.

The chain uses TRBV18 and TRBJ2-3, with D tentatively TRBD2 (6 bases). The V end lost 2 bases, the J end lost 0 bases, and 12 bases lay between the germline ends. This CDR3 region has 16 residues. The V gene's germline CDR1 is KGHSH and CDR2 LQKENI. The CDR3: CASSPVLARSTDTQYF. CDR3 coding DNA: TGTGCCAGCTCACCAGTGCTAGCGAGAAGCACAGATACGCAGTATTTT.

CDR3 region: CASSLASGTGLVEQYF. In DNA form, the CDR3 reads TGTGCCAGCAGCTTAGCCTCGGGGACAGGTTTAGTGGAGCAGTACTTC. The V call is TRBV13, the J call TRBJ2-7; 8 bases are a match to TRBD1. CDR1 is PRHDT and CDR2 is FYEKMQ in the germline V gene (reference sequence). The CDR3 consists of 16 residues. V dropped 1 base and J dropped 7; count of bases not matched to a gene: 12.

V is TRBV19 and J is TRBJ1-6; the D is unclear. In germline, CDR1 is LNHDA, CDR2 SQIVND (reference sequence). This CDR3 contains 17 residues. Deletions cut 3 bases from V and 9 bases from J, with 21 bases between. The CDR3 sequence is CASSIRNSQAAGSPLHF. Written as DNA, the CDR3 is TGTGCCAGTAGTATTCGTAACAGTCAGGCCGCGGGTTCACCCCTCCACTTT. Based on the CDR3 plus reference TRBV19 and TRBJ1-6, the full variable domain is DGGITQSPKYLFRKEGQNVTLSCEQNLNHDAMYWYRQDPGQGLRLIYYSQIVNDFQKGDIAEGYSVSREKKESFPLTVTSAQKNPTAFYLCASSIRNSQAAGSPLHFGNGTRLTVT.

This rearrangement joins TRBV7-6 to TRBJ2-3, with D perhaps TRBD2 (6 bases). CDR3 length: 13 amino acids. The V end was cut by 0 bases, the J end by 5 bases, with 6 bases between. CDR1 SGHVS and CDR2 FNYEAQ come from the germline V gene. For the CDR3, the DNA is TGTGCCAGCAGCTTAGCGGAGGGAGATACGCAGTATTTT. Its translation: CASSLAEGDTQYF. The variable domain in full, with the rest retrieved from reference TRBV7-6 and TRBJ2-3, is GAGVSQSPRYKVTKRGQDVALRCDPISGHVSLYWYRQALGQGPEFLTYFNYEAQQDKSGLPNDRFSAERPEGSISTLTIQRTEQRDSAMYRCASSLAEGDTQYFGPGTRLTVL.

CDR3 DNA sequence: TGTGCCAGTAGTATAGATGCCGGGACAGGGCGAGAGACCCAGTACTTC. This translates into CASSIDAGTGRETQYF. This chain joins TRBV19 and TRBJ2-5; TRBD1 matches at 9 bases. V lost 0 bases and J lost 4; bases outside the gene matches: 6. This CDR3 is 16 amino acids long. Germline V gives CDR1 LNHDA, CDR2 SQIVND (reference sequence).

The chain is built from TRBV2 and TRBJ2-5; TRBD2 agrees at 9 bases. The V gene end was trimmed by 7 bases and the J gene end by 3 bases; junction bases not matched to a gene: 6. The V gene's germline CDR1 is SNHLY and CDR2 FYNNEI. This CDR3 contains 14 residues. CDR3 sequence: CASKYIAGEETQYF. In DNA, the CDR3 is TGTGCCAGCAAATACATAGCGGGGGAAGAGACCCAGTACTTC.

V is TRBV6-1 and J is TRBJ2-4, with D possibly TRBD2 on 7 matching bases. The length of the CDR3 is 15 residues. V lost 2 bases and J lost 9, with 17 bases in between. CDR1 is MNHNS and CDR2 is SASEGT in the germline V gene. CDR3 nucleotides: TGTGCCAGCAGTGAAAGTGCGGAGGGGGGGAGCATTCAGTACTTC. This encodes CASSESAEGGSIQYF.

Only one count was recorded for this clone. The V and J genes are TRBV5-1 and TRBJ1-5; D is possibly TRBD1 (6 bases). The germline V gene encodes CDR1 SGHRS and CDR2 YFSETQ. The CDR3 is made up of 18 amino acids. Trimming took 4 bases from V and 0 from J, leaving 20 bases between them. Here the CDR3 reads CASSPGHGSVDSNQPQHF. CDR3 bases: TGCGCCAGCAGCCCGGGACACGGTTCCGTTGATAGCAATCAGCCCCAGCATTTT.